This T cell receptor (beta chain) comes out of a study of shared clonotypes between healthy human individuals. Study in general: CD4 naive and memory got three plates each, CD8 naive two, CD8 memory one.

Cells designated naive CD8 were CD45RO-negative and were positively selected for CCR7, with terminally differentiated effector memory CD45RA+ cells excluded. The CDR3 is 15 residues long. CDR1 is SEHNR and CDR2 is FQNEAQ in the germline V gene (reference sequence). The junction had 8 bases not matched to a gene; V was cut back by 4 bases and J by 6 bases. This table comes from immunoSEQ multiplex PCR, and its TCRdb copy is limited to in-frame clones, with some not included. The data show about 2 million clones, about 95% seen once. The V call is TRBV7-9, the J call TRBJ2-1, with TRBD1 identical over 8 bases. The clonotype comes from a man aged 18 to 30 in good health. The sample comprised naive CD8+ T cells sorted from blood. DNA for the CDR3: TGTGCCAGCAGCTCGCCGACAGGGGCGGGCAATGAGCAGTTCTTC. This encodes CASSSPTGAGNEQFF.